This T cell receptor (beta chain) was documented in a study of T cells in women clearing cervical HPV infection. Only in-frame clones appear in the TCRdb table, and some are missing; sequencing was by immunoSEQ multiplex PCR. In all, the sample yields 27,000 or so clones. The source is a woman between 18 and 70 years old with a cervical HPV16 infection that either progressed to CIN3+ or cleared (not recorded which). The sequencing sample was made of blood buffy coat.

CDR3 DNA (partial): TGTGCCAGCAGCTTTGAAGCGGGCTACGAG. Amino acids: CASSFEAGYE. In full, the CDR3 reads CASSFEAGYEQYF. The chain combines TRBV7-9 with TRBJ2-7, with TRBD2 as a possible D gene (6 bases). The read terminates 3 residues ahead of where the CDR3 ends, so the germline J gene completes it. Germline V gives CDR1 SEHNR, CDR2 FQNEAQ (reference sequence). Trimming stripped 3 bases from V and 3 bases from J, with 9 bases between. The CDR3 runs 13 residues.